This record looks at one T cell receptor (beta chain) sequence and its context. CDR1 and CDR2 from the germline V gene are SGHVS and FQNEAQ. V was clipped by 1 base and J by 2 bases; unmatched bases: 5. This CDR3 has 17 residues. The assay was immunoSEQ multiplex PCR, and TCRdb's table has in-frame clones only and misses some. The sample gives approximately 58,000 clones, approximately 83% of which show up once; around 0.9% is in the top ten. The record originates from a study of OX40 agonist ivuxolimab in advanced cancers. The sequence was collected from an adult with an advanced solid tumor such as melanoma, head and neck, liver or kidney cancer. The chain links TRBV7-8 to TRBJ2-1; 10 bases agree with TRBD2. Sample: CD4+ or CD8+ T cells sorted from blood, taken in a trial of the OX40 agonist ivuxolimab. CDR3 residues: CASSLGAGGPAYNEQFF. CDR3 DNA sequence: TGTGCCAGCAGCTTAGGAGCGGGGGGGCCGGCCTACAATGAGCAGTTCTTC. Full variable domain (remainder filled in from reference TRBV7-8 and TRBJ2-1): GAGVSQSPRYKVAKRGQDVALRCDPISGHVSLFWYQQALGQGPEFLTYFQNEAQLDKSGLPSDRFFAERPEGSVSTLKIQRTQQEDSAVYLCASSLGAGGPAYNEQFFGPGTRLTVL.